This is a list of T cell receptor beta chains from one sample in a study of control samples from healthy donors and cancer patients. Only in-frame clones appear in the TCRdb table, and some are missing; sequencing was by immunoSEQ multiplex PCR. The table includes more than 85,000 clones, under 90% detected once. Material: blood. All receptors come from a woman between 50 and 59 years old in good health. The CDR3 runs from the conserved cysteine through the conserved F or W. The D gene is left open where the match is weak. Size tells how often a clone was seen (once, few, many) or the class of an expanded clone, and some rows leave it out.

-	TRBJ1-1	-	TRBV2	TGTGCCAGCAGTGAAATAAGGTGGGCTGAAGCTTTCTTT	CASSEIRWAEAFF
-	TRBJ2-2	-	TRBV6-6	TGTGCCAGCAATCCTATAGCTATCGGGGAGCTGTTTTTT	CASNPIAIGELFF
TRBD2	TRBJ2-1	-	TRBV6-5	TGTGCCAGCCAGACCGGGACTAGCGTGGTTGAGCAGTTCTTC	CASQTGTSVVEQFF
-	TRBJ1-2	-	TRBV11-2	TGTGCCAGCAGCTTATTCCCTCAGGGAGAATGGGATGGCTACACCTTC	CASSLFPQGEWDGYTF
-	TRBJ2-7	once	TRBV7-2	TGTGCCAGCAGCTTATCTCGGGGGCACTACGAGCAGTACTTC	CASSLSRGHYEQYF
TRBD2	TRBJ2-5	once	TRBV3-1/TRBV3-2	TGTGCCAGCAGGGGGGGACTAGGACGAGGCGAGACCCAGTACTTC	CASRGGLGRGETQYF
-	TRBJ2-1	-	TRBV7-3	TGTGCCAGCAGCTTACAGGGCTCCTACAATGAGCAGTTCTTC	CASSLQGSYNEQFF
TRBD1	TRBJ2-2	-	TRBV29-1	TGCAGCGTCCACAGGGGAATGGACACCGGGGAGCTGTTTTTT	CSVHRGMDTGELFF
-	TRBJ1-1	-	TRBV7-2	TGCGCCAGCAGCCCCGGTAGGGGGAGTACTGAAGCTTTCTTT	CASSPGRGSTEAFF
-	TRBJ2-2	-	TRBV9	TGTGCCAGCAGCGGGGGGAGCACCGGGGAGCTGTTTTTT	CASSGGSTGELFF